This TCR beta chain was sequenced for a study of blood T cell repertoires in COVID-19. Background on the study: The origin of the acute and convalescent COVID-19 samples was the United States, Italy and Spain.

Enrolled through a virtual design, the participants were between 18 and 89 years of age and came from about two dozen US areas. Participants were placed into cohorts based on the clinical history they reported. This CDR3 spans 13 amino acids. From germline, CDR1 is GTSNPN and CDR2 SVGIG (reference sequence). V lost 3 bases and J 1 base, leaving 9 bases between the germline ends. Authors' methods: By means of reference gene primer amplification, nucleated cell counts were estimated. TCRdb's copy holds only in-frame clones and misses some; the assay was immunoSEQ multiplex PCR. V, J and clone size are those of that table, while D and trimming were read from the DNA. Seen here are some 300,000 clones, about nine tenths observed once, and the top ten hold around a tenth.

The V and J genes are TRBV30 and TRBJ1-2; D remains ambiguous. The source is a woman aged 40 to 55 who had recovered from COVID-19. The sequenced sample consisted of PBMCs or T cells enriched from blood (not recorded which). DNA for the CDR3: TGTGCCTGGAGCGCCGGGGATAACTATGGCTACACCTTC. Its translation is CAWSAGDNYGYTF.